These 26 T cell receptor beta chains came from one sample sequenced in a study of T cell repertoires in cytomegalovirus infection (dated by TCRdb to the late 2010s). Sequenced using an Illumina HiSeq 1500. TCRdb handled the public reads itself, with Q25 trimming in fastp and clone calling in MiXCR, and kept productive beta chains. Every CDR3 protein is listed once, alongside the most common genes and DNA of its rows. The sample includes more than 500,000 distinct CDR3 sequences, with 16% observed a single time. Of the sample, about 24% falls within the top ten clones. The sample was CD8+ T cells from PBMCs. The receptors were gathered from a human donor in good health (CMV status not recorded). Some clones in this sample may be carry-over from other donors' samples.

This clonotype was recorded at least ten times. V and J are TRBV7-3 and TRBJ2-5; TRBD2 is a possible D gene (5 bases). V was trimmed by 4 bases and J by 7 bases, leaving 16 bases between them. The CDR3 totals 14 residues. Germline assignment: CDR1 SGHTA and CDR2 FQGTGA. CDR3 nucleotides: TGTGCCAGCAGCTCCTCCACTAGTTCGGCGACCCAGTACTTC. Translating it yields CASSSSTSSATQYF.

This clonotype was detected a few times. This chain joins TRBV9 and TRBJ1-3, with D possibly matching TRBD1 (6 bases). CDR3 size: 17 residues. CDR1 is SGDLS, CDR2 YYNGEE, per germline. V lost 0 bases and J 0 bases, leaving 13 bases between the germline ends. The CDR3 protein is CASSVEGGSPSGNTIYF. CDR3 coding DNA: TGTGCCAGCAGCGTAGAGGGGGGGAGCCCCTCTGGAAACACCATATATTTT.

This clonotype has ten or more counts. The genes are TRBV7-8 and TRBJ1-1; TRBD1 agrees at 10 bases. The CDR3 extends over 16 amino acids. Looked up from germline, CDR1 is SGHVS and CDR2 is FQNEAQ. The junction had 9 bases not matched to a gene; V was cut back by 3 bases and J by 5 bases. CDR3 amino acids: CASSFSLGDRGTEAFF. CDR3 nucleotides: TGTGCCAGCAGCTTTAGTCTGGGGGACAGGGGTACTGAAGCTTTCTTT. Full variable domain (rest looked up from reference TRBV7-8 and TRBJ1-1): GAGVSQSPRYKVAKRGQDVALRCDPISGHVSLFWYQQALGQGPEFLTYFQNEAQLDKSGLPSDRFFAERPEGSVSTLKIQRTQQEDSAVYLCASSFSLGDRGTEAFFGQGTRLTVV.

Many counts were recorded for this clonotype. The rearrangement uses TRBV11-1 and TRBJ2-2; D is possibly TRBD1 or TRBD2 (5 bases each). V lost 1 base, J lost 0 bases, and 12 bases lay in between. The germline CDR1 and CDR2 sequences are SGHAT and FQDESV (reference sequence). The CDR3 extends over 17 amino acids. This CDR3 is CASSLEIGDPNTGELFF. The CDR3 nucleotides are TGTGCCAGCAGCTTAGAAATTGGGGACCCGAACACCGGGGAGCTGTTTTTT.

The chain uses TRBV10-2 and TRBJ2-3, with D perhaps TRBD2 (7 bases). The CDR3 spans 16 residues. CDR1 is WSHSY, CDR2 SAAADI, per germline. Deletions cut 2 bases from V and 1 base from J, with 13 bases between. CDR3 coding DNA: TGCGCCAGCAGTGAGCTATCGGGGGGCCGCACAGATACGCAGTATTTT. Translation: CASSELSGGRTDTQYF.

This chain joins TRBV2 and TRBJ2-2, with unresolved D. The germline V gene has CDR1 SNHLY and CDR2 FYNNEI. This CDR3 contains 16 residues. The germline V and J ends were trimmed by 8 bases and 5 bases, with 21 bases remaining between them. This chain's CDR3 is CASPLKPPLGTGELFF. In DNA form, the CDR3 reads TGTGCCAGCCCTCTGAAGCCGCCCCTTGGAACCGGGGAGCTGTTTTTT. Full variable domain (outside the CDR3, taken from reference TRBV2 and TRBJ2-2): EPEVTQTPSHQVTQMGQEVILRCVPISNHLYFYWYRQILGQKVEFLVSFYNNEISEKSEIFDDQFSVERPDGSNFTLKIRSTKLEDSAMYFCASPLKPPLGTGELFFGEGSRLTVL.

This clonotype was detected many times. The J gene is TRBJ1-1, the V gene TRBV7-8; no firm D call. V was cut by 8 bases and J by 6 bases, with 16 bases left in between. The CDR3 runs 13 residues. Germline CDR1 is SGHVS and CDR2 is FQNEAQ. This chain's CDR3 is CASGGKSTPEAFF. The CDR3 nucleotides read TGTGCCAGCGGTGGGAAAAGCACCCCTGAAGCTTTCTTT.

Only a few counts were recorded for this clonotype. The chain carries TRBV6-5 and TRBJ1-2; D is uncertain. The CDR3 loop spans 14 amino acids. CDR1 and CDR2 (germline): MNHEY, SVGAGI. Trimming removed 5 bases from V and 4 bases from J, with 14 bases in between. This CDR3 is CASSNGPTFYGYTF. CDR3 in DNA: TGTGCCAGCAGTAACGGACCGACCTTCTATGGCTACACCTTC.

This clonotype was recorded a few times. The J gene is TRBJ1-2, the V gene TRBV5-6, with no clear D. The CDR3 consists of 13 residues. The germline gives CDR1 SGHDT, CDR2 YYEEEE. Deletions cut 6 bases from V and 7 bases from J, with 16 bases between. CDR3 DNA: TGTGCCAGCAAGACCGCGTTGTTGGGTGGCTACACCTTC. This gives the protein CASKTALLGGYTF.

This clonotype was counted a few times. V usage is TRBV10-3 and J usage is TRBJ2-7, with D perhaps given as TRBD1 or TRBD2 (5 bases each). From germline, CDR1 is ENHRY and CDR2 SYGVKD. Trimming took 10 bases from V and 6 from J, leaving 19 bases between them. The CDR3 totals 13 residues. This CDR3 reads CATYEGDGAEQYF. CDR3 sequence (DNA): TGTGCCACCTACGAAGGGGACGGGGCCGAGCAGTACTTC.

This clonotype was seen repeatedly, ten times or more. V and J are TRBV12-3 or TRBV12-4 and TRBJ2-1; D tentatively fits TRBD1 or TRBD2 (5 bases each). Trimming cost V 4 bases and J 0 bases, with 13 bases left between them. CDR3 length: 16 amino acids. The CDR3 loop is CASSSWDRSSYNEQFF. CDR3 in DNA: TGTGCCAGCAGTTCCTGGGACCGGAGCTCCTACAATGAGCAGTTCTTC.

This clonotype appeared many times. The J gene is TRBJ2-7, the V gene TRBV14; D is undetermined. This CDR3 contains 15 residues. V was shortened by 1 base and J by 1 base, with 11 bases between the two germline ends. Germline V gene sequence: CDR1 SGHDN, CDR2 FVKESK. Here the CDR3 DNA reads TGTGCCAGCAGCCAAGTTGGATCGAAATCCTACGAGCAGTACTTC. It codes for CASSQVGSKSYEQYF.

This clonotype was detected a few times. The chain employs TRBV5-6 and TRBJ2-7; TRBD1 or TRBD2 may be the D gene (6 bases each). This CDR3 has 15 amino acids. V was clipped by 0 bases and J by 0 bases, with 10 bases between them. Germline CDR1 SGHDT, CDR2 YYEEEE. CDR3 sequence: CASSLEGGYSYEQYF. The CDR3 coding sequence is TGTGCCAGCAGCTTGGAGGGGGGATACTCCTACGAGCAGTACTTC.

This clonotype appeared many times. CDR3 sequence reads: CASSLSRDRGHEKLFF. The CDR3 nucleotides are TGTGCCAGCAGCTTAAGCAGGGACAGGGGACACGAAAAACTGTTTTTT. The chain carries TRBV11-2 and TRBJ1-4, with 10 bases identical to TRBD1. In germline, CDR1 is SGHAT, CDR2 FQNNGV. V lost 2 bases to trimming and J lost 8 bases; unmatched junction nucleotides: 8. The CDR3 is 16 amino acids.

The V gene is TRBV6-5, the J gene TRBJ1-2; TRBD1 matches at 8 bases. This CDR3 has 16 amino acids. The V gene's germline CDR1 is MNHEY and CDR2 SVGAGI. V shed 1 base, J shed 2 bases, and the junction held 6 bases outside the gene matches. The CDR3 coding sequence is TGTGCCAGCAGTTACTTCCCCGGACAGGGAAACTATGGCTACACCTTC. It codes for CASSYFPGQGNYGYTF.

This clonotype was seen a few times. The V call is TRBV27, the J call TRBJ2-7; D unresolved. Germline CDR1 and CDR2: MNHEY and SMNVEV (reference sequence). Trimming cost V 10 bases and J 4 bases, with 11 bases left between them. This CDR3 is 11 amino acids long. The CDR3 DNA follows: TGTGCCACCCTCTTCCGTTACGAGCAGTACTTC. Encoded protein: CATLFRYEQYF.

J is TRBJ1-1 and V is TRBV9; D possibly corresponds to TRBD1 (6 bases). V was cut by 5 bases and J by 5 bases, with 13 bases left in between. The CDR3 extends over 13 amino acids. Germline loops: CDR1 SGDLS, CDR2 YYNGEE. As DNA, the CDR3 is TGTGCCAGCAGTCCTACAGGGCAGACTGAAGCTTTCTTT. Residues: CASSPTGQTEAFF.

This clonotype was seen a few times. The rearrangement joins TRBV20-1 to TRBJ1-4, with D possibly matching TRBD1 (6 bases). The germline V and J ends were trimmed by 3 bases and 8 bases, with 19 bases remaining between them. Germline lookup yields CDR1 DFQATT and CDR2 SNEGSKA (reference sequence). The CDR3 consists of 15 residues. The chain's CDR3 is CSASYNRASLEKLFF. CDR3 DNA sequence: TGCAGTGCTAGTTATAACAGGGCGAGTTTGGAAAAACTGTTTTTT.

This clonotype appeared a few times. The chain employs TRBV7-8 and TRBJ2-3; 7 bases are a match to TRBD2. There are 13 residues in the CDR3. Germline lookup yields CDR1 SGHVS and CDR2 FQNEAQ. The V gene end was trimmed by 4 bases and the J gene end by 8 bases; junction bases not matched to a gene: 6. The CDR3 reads CASSSRTRRTQYF. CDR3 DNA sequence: TGTGCCAGCAGCTCGCGGACTAGGCGTACGCAGTATTTT.

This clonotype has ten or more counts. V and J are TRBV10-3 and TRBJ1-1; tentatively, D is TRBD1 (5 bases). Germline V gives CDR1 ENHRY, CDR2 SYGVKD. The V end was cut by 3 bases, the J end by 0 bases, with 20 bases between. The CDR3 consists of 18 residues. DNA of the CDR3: TGTGCCATCAGTGACTTAGGACACCATACAACCATGAACACTGAAGCTTTCTTT. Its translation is CAISDLGHHTTMNTEAFF.

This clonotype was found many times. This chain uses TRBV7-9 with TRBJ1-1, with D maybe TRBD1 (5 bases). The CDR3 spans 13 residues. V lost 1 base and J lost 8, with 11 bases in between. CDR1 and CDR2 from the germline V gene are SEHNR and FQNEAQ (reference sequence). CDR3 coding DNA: TGTGCCAGCAGCTTAGGGGGGAGGAGGGAAGCTTTCTTT. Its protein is CASSLGGRREAFF.

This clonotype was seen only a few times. CDR3 sequence (DNA): TGTGCCAGTAGTGGGACAGGGGTTTCCTACGAGCAGTACTTC. Translating gives CASSGTGVSYEQYF. The chain recombines TRBV19 with TRBJ2-7; 10 bases align to TRBD1. CDR3 length: 14 amino acids. Germline V gives CDR1 LNHDA, CDR2 SQIVND (reference sequence). V lost 5 bases and J lost 1; bases outside the gene matches: 2.

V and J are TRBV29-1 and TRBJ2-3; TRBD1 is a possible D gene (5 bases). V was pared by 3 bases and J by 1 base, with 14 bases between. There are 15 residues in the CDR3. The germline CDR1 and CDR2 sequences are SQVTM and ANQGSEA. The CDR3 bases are TGCAGCGTTGAGAGCCTGGACATTGGCACAGATACGCAGTATTTT. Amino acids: CSVESLDIGTDTQYF.

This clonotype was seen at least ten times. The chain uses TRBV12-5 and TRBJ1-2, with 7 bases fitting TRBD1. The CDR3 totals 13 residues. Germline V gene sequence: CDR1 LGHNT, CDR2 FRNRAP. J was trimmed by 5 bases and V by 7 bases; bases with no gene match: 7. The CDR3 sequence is CASAPTGQYGYTF. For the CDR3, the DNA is TGTGCTAGTGCCCCGACGGGACAGTATGGCTACACCTTC.

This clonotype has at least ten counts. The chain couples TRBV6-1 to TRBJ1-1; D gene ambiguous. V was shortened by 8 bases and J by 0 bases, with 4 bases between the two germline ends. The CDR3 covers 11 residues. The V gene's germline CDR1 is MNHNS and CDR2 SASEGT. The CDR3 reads CASQVNTEAFF. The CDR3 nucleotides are TGTGCCAGCCAGGTGAACACTGAAGCTTTCTTT.

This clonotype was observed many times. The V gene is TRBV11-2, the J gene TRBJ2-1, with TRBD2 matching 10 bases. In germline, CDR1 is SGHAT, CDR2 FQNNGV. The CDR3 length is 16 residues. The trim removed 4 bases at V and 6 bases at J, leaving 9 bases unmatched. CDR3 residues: CASSSGAGGPGNEQFF. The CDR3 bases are TGTGCCAGCAGCTCGGGAGCGGGGGGGCCGGGCAATGAGCAGTTCTTC.